The present entry profiles one T cell receptor (beta chain) with its context. The CDR3 runs to 14 residues. V was pared by 3 bases and J by 7 bases, with 7 bases of the junction left unmatched. Germline CDR1 and CDR2: KGHDR and SFDVKD. Study processing details: Reference gene primer amplification gave nucleated cell count estimates. Method: immunoSEQ multiplex PCR; TCRdb's copy keeps in-frame clones and lacks some. From that table come the V and J calls and clone size; the DNA was used to work out D and trimming. Found here are 30,000 to 40,000 clones, 91% of them singletons; the top ten hold less than 20%. This record comes from a study of blood T cell repertoires in COVID-19. Study-wide context: Samples of COVID-19 (acute and convalescent) were obtained from the United States, Italy and Spain. T cells, B-cell-depleted T cells, or PBMCs supplied cDNA or gDNA.

The chain is built from TRBV24-1 and TRBJ2-5; 7 bases agree with TRBD1. The receptor comes from a woman aged 30 to 39 in a cohort sampled during active COVID-19. Sequencing used peripheral blood. CDR3 nucleotide sequence: TGTGCCACCAGTGATGGGACAGCTCCGGGGACCCAGTACTTC. Protein product: CATSDGTAPGTQYF.